The sequence of this T cell receptor beta chain was determined in a study of blood T cell repertoires in COVID-19. In the study overall: Researchers got acute and convalescent COVID-19 samples from the United States, Italy and Spain. Nucleic acid was either cDNA or gDNA, and it came from T cells, B-cell-depleted T cells, or PBMCs.

Study processing details: Amplified reference gene primers provided the basis for estimating nucleated cell counts. The method was immunoSEQ multiplex PCR; TCRdb's version includes in-frame clones alone and lacks a portion of them. V and J calls and clone size come straight from that table; D and trimming were deduced from the DNA. Found here are 120,000 to 150,000 clones, over 60% of them singletons; the top ten hold under 15%. This clone has just a few counts. The CDR3 loop spans 11 amino acids. V lost 2 bases to trimming and J lost 10 bases, with 3 bases between them. Germline-derived CDR1 and CDR2 are MDHEN and SYDVKM.

The source of this sequence is a man older than 75 with acute or convalescent COVID-19. Sequencing was carried out using peripheral blood. V is TRBV28 and J is TRBJ1-6; no firm D call. The CDR3 nucleotides read TGTGCCAGCAGTTTACAGTCACCCCTCCACTTT. Amino acid sequence: CASSLQSPLHF.